This T cell receptor beta chain was documented in a study of shared T cell receptors in the human thymus. Measured with immunoSEQ multiplex PCR; TCRdb has only the in-frame clones, and not every one. The sample yields hundreds of thousands of clones, roughly 88% seen once. Germline-derived CDR1 and CDR2 are SGHAT and FQNNGV. The CDR3 spans 16 residues. The J segment lost 5 bases and the V segment lost 1 base, leaving 4 bases of the junction unmatched. In addition, the sample was reused for a study of human thymus T cells. According to that study: Resections that were taken during corrective heart surgery supplied the thymus tissue. Blood and thymic repertoires both appeared biased in V and J gene usage.

The sequencing input was thymocytes. This chain uses TRBV11-2 with TRBJ2-5; 13 nucleotides line up with TRBD2. The TCR sequence derives from a boy under two years old with a congenital heart defect. The CDR3 sequence: CASSLGTSGSLETQYF. CDR3 nucleotides: TGTGCCAGCAGCTTAGGGACTAGCGGGAGTCTTGAGACCCAGTACTTC.